The 28 T cell receptor beta chains in this list originate from one sample, sequenced in a study of T cell changes during pregnancy in multiple sclerosis. Measured with immunoSEQ multiplex PCR; TCRdb has only the in-frame clones, and not every one. The sample carries around 62,000 clones, around nine tenths recorded once. This specimen consisted of peripheral blood, obtained in the third trimester of pregnancy. The receptors come from a female donor with multiple sclerosis, enrolled in a pregnancy study.

This clone has only a few counts. V gene TRBV5-1 combines with J gene TRBJ1-1; D is uncertain. Germline V gene lookup returns CDR1 SGHRS and CDR2 YFSETQ. V lost 5 bases and J lost 0, with 8 bases in between. The CDR3 sequence is 13 residues long. This CDR3 reads CASSFEMNTEAFF. CDR3 nucleotide sequence: TGCGCCAGCAGTTTTGAGATGAACACTGAAGCTTTCTTT.

The genes are TRBV30 and TRBJ1-5, with D maybe TRBD1 (5 bases). V was pared by 5 bases and J by 7 bases, with 18 bases between. CDR3 size: 14 residues. The germline gives CDR1 GTSNPN, CDR2 SVGIG (reference sequence). CDR3 bases: TGTGCCTGGGCCACAGCGGGGGTCGGGCAGCCCCAGCATTTT. Translating gives CAWATAGVGQPQHF.

CDR3 residues: CASSTQGANIYGYTF. The CDR3, as DNA: TGTGCCAGCAGCACACAGGGGGCAAATATCTATGGCTACACCTTC. V and J are TRBV7-2 and TRBJ1-2, with TRBD1 identical over 9 bases. This CDR3 is 15 amino acids long. CDR1 is SGHTA, CDR2 FQGNSA, per germline. Germline trimming cut 5 bases from V and 4 bases from J; bases unmatched to any gene: 8.

The CDR3 loop is CASSPPGDGRDTQYF. In nucleotides, the CDR3 is TGTGCCAGCTCACCACCCGGGGATGGCAGAGATACGCAGTATTTT. This sequence joins TRBV18 and TRBJ2-3; the D gene is possibly TRBD2 (5 bases). CDR1 and CDR2 from the germline V gene are KGHSH and LQKENI. The V end lost 0 bases, the J end lost 5 bases, and 12 bases lay between the germline ends. This CDR3 contains 15 residues.

This clone was recorded once. V gene TRBV4-3 combines with J gene TRBJ1-2; D may be TRBD1 (6 bases). CDR1 is LGHNA, CDR2 YSLEER, per germline. Trimming took 2 bases from V and 6 from J, leaving 28 bases between them. The CDR3 is made up of 19 amino acids. The CDR3 DNA reads as TGCGCCAGCAGCCAACTCGTCCCGGGACAAGACGGAACTTTTGATGGCTACACCTTC. It translates to CASSQLVPGQDGTFDGYTF.

J is TRBJ2-5 and V is TRBV14, with a possible D match to TRBD2 (6 bases). The CDR3 length is 16 residues. Trimming took 4 bases from V and 7 from J, leaving 22 bases between them. CDR1 SGHDN and CDR2 FVKESK come from the germline V gene. CDR3 DNA sequence: TGTGCCAGCAGCCGTCCCACCGGGACTCCCCGAGGGACCCAGTACTTC. Protein sequence: CASSRPTGTPRGTQYF.

The table lists this clone with a count of one. J is TRBJ2-1 and V is TRBV9; TRBD2 matches at 9 bases. The CDR3 is 12 residues long. V gave up 3 bases and J gave up 9 bases; unmatched junction bases: 1. Germline loops: CDR1 SGDLS, CDR2 YYNGEE. This CDR3 is CASSALAGEQFF. In nucleotides, the CDR3 is TGTGCCAGCAGCGCACTAGCGGGTGAGCAGTTCTTC. Full variable domain (rest looked up from reference TRBV9 and TRBJ2-1): DSGVTQTPKHLITATGQRVTLRCSPRSGDLSVYWYQQSLDQGLQFLIQYYNGEERAKGNILERFSAQQFPDLHSELNLSSLELGDSALYFCASSALAGEQFFGPGTRLTVL.

V usage is TRBV11-2 and J usage is TRBJ2-1; D may be TRBD1 (5 bases). From germline, CDR1 is SGHAT and CDR2 FQNNGV. This CDR3 contains 14 residues. V dropped 5 bases and J dropped 1 base, with 9 bases sitting between them. In nucleotides, the CDR3 is TGTGCCAGCAGCCTGACAGATTCCTACAATGAGCAGTTCTTC. Its protein is CASSLTDSYNEQFF.

V is TRBV14 and J is TRBJ1-1; 11 nucleotides agree with TRBD1. Losses at the gene ends were 1 base for V and 0 bases for J; bases not matched to a gene: 13. From germline, CDR1 is SGHDN and CDR2 FVKESK. The CDR3 loop spans 20 amino acids. CDR3 protein: CASSQGRGIPGQGVNTEAFF. CDR3 nucleotides: TGTGCCAGCAGCCAAGGGCGGGGTATTCCGGGACAGGGGGTGAACACTGAAGCTTTCTTT.

This sequence joins TRBV30 and TRBJ2-7, with D hard to call. CDR1 is GTSNPN and CDR2 is SVGIG in the germline V gene (reference sequence). CDR3 length: 14 amino acids. V shed 0 bases and J shed 0 bases, with 9 bases lying between them. CDR3 protein: CAWSVSLSSYEQYF. In nucleotides, the CDR3 is TGTGCCTGGAGTGTATCACTGTCCTCCTACGAGCAGTACTTC.

The chain has TRBV27 and TRBJ2-5, with TRBD1 matching over 7 bases. CDR1 and CDR2 (germline): MNHEY, SMNVEV (reference sequence). This CDR3 spans 16 amino acids. Losses at the gene ends were 4 bases for V and 5 bases for J; bases not matched to a gene: 13. Here the CDR3 DNA reads TGTGCCAGCAGTTGGAACCGGGACAGATGGTCTGAGACCCAGTACTTC. Amino acid sequence: CASSWNRDRWSETQYF.

This chain connects TRBV7-2 to TRBJ2-3; 10 bases are a match to TRBD2. CDR3 length: 18 residues. Germline CDR1 SGHTA, CDR2 FQGNSA. V was pared by 1 base and J by 2 bases, with 9 bases of the junction left unmatched. In DNA, the CDR3 is TGTGCCAGCAGCTTAGTCCTAGCGGGGGTGGGACACACAGATACGCAGTATTTT. Translating it yields CASSLVLAGVGHTDTQYF. Looking up the rest from reference TRBV7-2 and TRBJ2-3 gives the full variable domain: GAGVSQSPSNKVTEKGKDVELRCDPISGHTALYWYRQSLGQGLEFLIYFQGNSAPDKSGLPSDRFSAERTGGSVSTLTIQRTQQEDSAVYLCASSLVLAGVGHTDTQYFGPGTRLTVL.

V is TRBV6-1 and J is TRBJ2-5, with 9 bases that match TRBD1. This CDR3 spans 14 amino acids. Germline V gene data show CDR1 as MNHNS and CDR2 as SASEGT. V lost 8 bases, J lost 9 bases, and 13 bases stayed unmatched. The CDR3 sequence is CASGAGTGLMAQYF. In DNA form, the CDR3 reads TGTGCCAGCGGGGCGGGGACAGGGCTGATGGCCCAGTACTTC.

CDR3 region: CASSLVGGAGGELFF. The CDR3 DNA sequence: TGCGCCAGCAGCTTGGTCGGGGGGGCCGGCGGGGAGCTGTTTTTT. This chain links TRBV5-1 with TRBJ2-2, with 8 bases matching TRBD2. Germline V gene lookup returns CDR1 SGHRS and CDR2 YFSETQ. After removal of 0 bases from V and 7 bases from J, the junction contained 5 bases not matched to a gene. The CDR3 is 15 residues long.

This clone was picked up one time. Here the CDR3 reads CASNQGDMRYTF. DNA for the CDR3: TGTGCCAGCAACCAAGGGGATATGCGCTACACCTTC. The rearrangement uses TRBV5-8 and TRBJ1-2; D perhaps matches TRBD1 (5 bases). Trimming took off 6 bases at V and 9 bases at J, with 15 bases between the two ends. The CDR3 is 12 residues long. CDR1 is SGHTS and CDR2 is YDEGEE in the germline V gene.

The chain employs TRBV14 and TRBJ2-7, with 7 bases fitting TRBD2. Per germline, CDR1 SGHDN and CDR2 FVKESK. V gave up 1 base and J gave up 7 bases; unmatched junction bases: 1. CDR3 size: 12 residues. For the CDR3, the DNA is TGTGCCAGCAGCCAAGTGGGGGGGGAGCAGTACTTC. Its protein is CASSQVGGEQYF.

The chain links TRBV27 to TRBJ1-5, with 7 bases fitting TRBD1. J gave up 6 bases and V 6 bases, and 5 bases lay outside the gene matches. The V gene's germline CDR1 is MNHEY and CDR2 SMNVEV (reference sequence). This CDR3 region has 13 residues. CDR3: CASRATGIQPQHF. Written as DNA, the CDR3 is TGTGCCAGCAGGGCGACAGGGATTCAGCCCCAGCATTTT.

The V gene is TRBV10-3, the J gene TRBJ2-1; 8 positions agree with TRBD2. Germline loops: CDR1 ENHRY, CDR2 SYGVKD. With V trimmed by 5 bases and J by 1 base, 7 bases remained unmatched. The CDR3 has 16 amino acids. CDR3 loop: CAISSPGLVSYNEQFF. CDR3 coding DNA: TGTGCCATCAGTTCACCGGGACTAGTTTCCTACAATGAGCAGTTCTTC.

This rearrangement joins TRBV7-6 to TRBJ2-7; 9 bases fit TRBD2. Looked up from germline, CDR1 is SGHVS and CDR2 is FNYEAQ. V shed 3 bases, J shed 5 bases, and the junction held 11 bases outside the gene matches. The CDR3 extends over 16 amino acids. This chain's CDR3 is CASSFFSGRGDHEQYF. The CDR3 DNA sequence: TGTGCCAGCAGCTTTTTTAGCGGGAGAGGGGACCACGAGCAGTACTTC.

This chain connects TRBV18 to TRBJ1-3, with D maybe TRBD1 (6 bases). Trimming removed 4 bases at V and 7 bases at J, with 17 bases between. Germline V lookup: CDR1 KGHSH, CDR2 LQKENI. The CDR3 has 15 residues. The CDR3 coding sequence is TGTGCCAGCTCACTCAGAGGACAGTCCATGAACACCATATATTTT. It translates to CASSLRGQSMNTIYF.

The rearrangement links TRBV6-5 to TRBJ2-3, with 9 bases aligning to TRBD2. CDR1 MNHEY and CDR2 SVGAGI come from the germline V gene. The CDR3 contains 16 residues. The ends lost 2 bases at V and 4 bases at J; junction bases unmatched: 7. The CDR3 loop is CASSYAGLASADTQYF. In DNA form, the CDR3 reads TGTGCCAGCAGTTACGCCGGACTAGCGAGCGCAGATACGCAGTATTTT.

The V gene is TRBV5-1, the J gene TRBJ2-2, with D possibly matching TRBD1 (6 bases). CDR1 is SGHRS and CDR2 is YFSETQ in the germline V gene. The CDR3 has 15 residues. V lost 3 bases and J 8 bases, leaving 17 bases between the germline ends. The CDR3 region has the DNA TGCGCCAGCAGCTCCACAGGGCGCTTAGGGGGGGAGCTGTTTTTT. The encoded protein is CASSSTGRLGGELFF.

The chain uses TRBV4-2 and TRBJ1-1, with D maybe TRBD1 (5 bases). In germline, CDR1 is LGHNA, CDR2 YNFKEQ. The CDR3 contains 14 residues. Deletions cut 0 bases from V and 3 bases from J, with 8 bases between. CDR3 protein: CASSQDRRDTEAFF. In DNA form, the CDR3 reads TGTGCCAGCAGCCAAGATCGCAGGGACACTGAAGCTTTCTTT.

V gene TRBV19 combines with J gene TRBJ2-2; TRBD1 matches 7 bases. The germline V gene has CDR1 LNHDA and CDR2 SQIVND (reference sequence). This CDR3 is built from 15 residues. V was pared by 10 bases and J by 7 bases, with 15 bases of the junction left unmatched. The CDR3 DNA follows: TGTGCCACCCGGAGAACGACAGGGTTTATCGGGGAGCTGTTTTTT. Translation gives CATRRTTGFIGELFF. The whole variable domain, filled in from reference TRBV19 and TRBJ2-2, reads DGGITQSPKYLFRKEGQNVTLSCEQNLNHDAMYWYRQDPGQGLRLIYYSQIVNDFQKGDIAEGYSVSREKKESFPLTVTSAQKNPTAFYLCATRRTTGFIGELFFGEGSRLTVL.

The rearrangement links TRBV11-2 to TRBJ2-1; 15 bases agree with TRBD2. J gave up 0 bases and V 1 base, and 1 base lay outside the gene matches. Germline CDR1 reads SGHAT; CDR2 reads FQNNGV. CDR3 size: 18 residues. CDR3 in amino acids: CASSLGTSGRASYNEQFF. The CDR3 bases are TGTGCCAGCAGCTTAGGGACTAGCGGGAGGGCCTCCTACAATGAGCAGTTCTTC.

The chain joins TRBV6-1 to TRBJ1-2; TRBD1 agrees at 7 bases. Germline lookup yields CDR1 MNHNS and CDR2 SASEGT. The ends lost 2 bases at V and 3 bases at J; junction bases unmatched: 3. CDR3 length equals 14 residues. As DNA, the CDR3 is TGTGCCAGCAGTGAATTAACAGGGGACTATGGCTACACCTTC. This codes for CASSELTGDYGYTF.

The chain employs TRBV7-2 and TRBJ1-3; D is uncertain. The germline V and J ends were trimmed by 2 bases and 7 bases, with 12 bases remaining between them. Germline lookup yields CDR1 SGHTA and CDR2 FQGNSA. The CDR3 sequence is 14 residues long. CDR3 sequence (DNA): TGTGCCAGCAGCTTAAAGAATACGGGGAACACCATATATTTT. Protein sequence: CASSLKNTGNTIYF.

Here the CDR3 reads CASSPLGQGTYEQYF. CDR3 bases: TGCGCCAGCAGCCCGTTAGGACAGGGGACCTACGAGCAGTACTTC. This chain connects TRBV5-1 to TRBJ2-7, with 9 bases matching TRBD1. With V trimmed by 4 bases and J by 2 bases, 7 bases remained unmatched. CDR1 and CDR2 from the germline V gene are SGHRS and YFSETQ. The CDR3 loop spans 15 amino acids.